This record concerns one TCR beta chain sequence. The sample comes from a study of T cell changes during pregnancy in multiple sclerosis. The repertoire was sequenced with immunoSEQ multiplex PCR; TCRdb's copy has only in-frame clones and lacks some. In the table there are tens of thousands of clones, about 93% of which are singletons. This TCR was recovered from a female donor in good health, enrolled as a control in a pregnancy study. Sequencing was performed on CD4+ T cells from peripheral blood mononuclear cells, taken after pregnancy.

This CDR3 reads CASRPPRDRSPLHF. For the CDR3, the DNA is TGTGCCAGCAGGCCTCCTAGGGACAGATCACCCCTCCACTTT. This rearrangement joins TRBV2 to TRBJ1-6, with 7 nucleotides matching TRBD1. This CDR3 has 14 amino acids. Trimming took 6 bases from V and 10 from J; bases not matched to a gene: 9. CDR1 SNHLY and CDR2 FYNNEI come from the germline V gene.